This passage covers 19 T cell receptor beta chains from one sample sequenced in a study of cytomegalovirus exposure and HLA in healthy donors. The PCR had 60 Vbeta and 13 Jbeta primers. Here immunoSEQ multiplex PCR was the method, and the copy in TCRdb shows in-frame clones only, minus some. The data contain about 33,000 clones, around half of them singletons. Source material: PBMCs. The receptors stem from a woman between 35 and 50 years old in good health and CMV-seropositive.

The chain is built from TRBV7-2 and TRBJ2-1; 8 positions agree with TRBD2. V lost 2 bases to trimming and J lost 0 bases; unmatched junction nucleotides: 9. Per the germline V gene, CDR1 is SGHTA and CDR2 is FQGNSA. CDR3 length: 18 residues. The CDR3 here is CASSLWLAGQSSYNEQFF. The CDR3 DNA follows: TGTGCCAGCAGCTTATGGCTAGCGGGCCAAAGCTCCTACAATGAGCAGTTCTTC.

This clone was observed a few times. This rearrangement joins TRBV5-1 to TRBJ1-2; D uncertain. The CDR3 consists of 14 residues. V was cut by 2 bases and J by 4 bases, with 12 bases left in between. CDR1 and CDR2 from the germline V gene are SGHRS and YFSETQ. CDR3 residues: CASSLGIGGYGYTF. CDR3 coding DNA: TGCGCCAGCAGCTTAGGCATCGGAGGCTATGGCTACACCTTC.

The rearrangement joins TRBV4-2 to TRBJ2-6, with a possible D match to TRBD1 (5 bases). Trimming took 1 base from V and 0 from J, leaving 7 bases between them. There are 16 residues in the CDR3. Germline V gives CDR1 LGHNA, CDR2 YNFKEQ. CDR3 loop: CASSQGQSSGANVLTF. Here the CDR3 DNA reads TGTGCCAGCAGCCAAGGACAGAGCTCTGGGGCCAACGTCCTGACTTTC.

DNA of the CDR3: TGTGCCAGCTCACCCGGGACAGGGAGTACACCCCTCCACTTT. It translates to CASSPGTGSTPLHF. The chain carries TRBV18 and TRBJ1-6, with TRBD1 identical over 9 bases. The CDR3 loop spans 14 amino acids. V was clipped by 3 bases and J by 11 bases; unmatched bases: 5. In germline, CDR1 is KGHSH, CDR2 LQKENI.

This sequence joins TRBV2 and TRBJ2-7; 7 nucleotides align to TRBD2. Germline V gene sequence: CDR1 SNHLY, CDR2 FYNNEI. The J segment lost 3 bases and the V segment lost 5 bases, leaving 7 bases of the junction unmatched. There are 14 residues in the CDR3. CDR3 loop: CASSPAGLNYEQYF. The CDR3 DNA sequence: TGTGCCAGCAGTCCAGCGGGGCTCAACTACGAGCAGTACTTC.

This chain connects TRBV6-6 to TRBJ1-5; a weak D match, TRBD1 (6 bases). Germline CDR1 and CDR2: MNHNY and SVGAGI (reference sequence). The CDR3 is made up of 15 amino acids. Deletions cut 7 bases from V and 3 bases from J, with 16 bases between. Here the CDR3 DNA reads TGTGCCAGCATCAACAGGGAGGGATACAATCAGCCCCAGCATTTT. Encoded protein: CASINREGYNQPQHF.

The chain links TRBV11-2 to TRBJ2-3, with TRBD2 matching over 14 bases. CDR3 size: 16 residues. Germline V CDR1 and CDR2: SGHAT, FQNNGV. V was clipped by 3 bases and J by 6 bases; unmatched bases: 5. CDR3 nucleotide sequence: TGTGCCAGCAGCTTCGGACTAGCGGGGGGAGAGGATACGCAGTATTTT. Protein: CASSFGLAGGEDTQYF.

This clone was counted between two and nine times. The CDR3, as DNA: TGTGCCAGCAGCAAAGGGGACAGGAGCTACGAGCAGTACTTC. Its translation is CASSKGDRSYEQYF. The chain employs TRBV21-1 and TRBJ2-7; TRBD1, the D gene given by the table, was not confirmed from the DNA. TRBV21-1 is listed as a pseudogene. The CDR3 spans 14 residues.

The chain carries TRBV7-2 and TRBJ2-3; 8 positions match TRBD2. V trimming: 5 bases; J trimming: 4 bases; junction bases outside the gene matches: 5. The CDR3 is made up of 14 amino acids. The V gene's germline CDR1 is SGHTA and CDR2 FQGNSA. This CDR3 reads CASSVGLVSDTQYF. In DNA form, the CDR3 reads TGTGCCAGCAGCGTGGGACTAGTCTCAGATACGCAGTATTTT.

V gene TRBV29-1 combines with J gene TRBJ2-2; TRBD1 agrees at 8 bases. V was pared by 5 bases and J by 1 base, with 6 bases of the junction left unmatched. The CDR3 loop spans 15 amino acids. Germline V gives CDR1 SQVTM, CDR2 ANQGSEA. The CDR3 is CSVTRGTGNTGELFF. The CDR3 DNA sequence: TGCAGCGTTACAAGGGGGACAGGGAACACCGGGGAGCTGTTTTTT.

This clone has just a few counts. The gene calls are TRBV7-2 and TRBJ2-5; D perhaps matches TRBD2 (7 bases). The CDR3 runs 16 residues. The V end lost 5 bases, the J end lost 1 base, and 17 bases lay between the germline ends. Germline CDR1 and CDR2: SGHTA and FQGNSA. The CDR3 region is CASSQLGGGLQETQYF. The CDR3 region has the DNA TGTGCCAGCAGCCAACTAGGCGGGGGCCTCCAAGAGACCCAGTACTTC.

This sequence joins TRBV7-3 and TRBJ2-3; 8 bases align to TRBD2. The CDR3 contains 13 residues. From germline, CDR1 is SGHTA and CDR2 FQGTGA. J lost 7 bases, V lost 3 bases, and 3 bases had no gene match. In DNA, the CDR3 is TGTGCCAGCAGCTTGACTAGCGACCATACGCAGTATTTT. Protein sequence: CASSLTSDHTQYF. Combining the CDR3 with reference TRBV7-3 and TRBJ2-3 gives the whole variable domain GAGVSQTPSNKVTEKGKYVELRCDPISGHTALYWYRQSLGQGPEFLIYFQGTGAADDSGLPNDRFFAVRPEGSVSTLKIQRTERGDSAVYLCASSLTSDHTQYFGPGTRLTVL.

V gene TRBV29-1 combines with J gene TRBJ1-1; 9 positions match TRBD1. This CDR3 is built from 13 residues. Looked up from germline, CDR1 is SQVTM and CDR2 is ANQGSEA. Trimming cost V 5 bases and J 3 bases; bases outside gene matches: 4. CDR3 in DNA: TGCAGCGTTAACCGGGACAGGGACACTGAAGCTTTCTTT. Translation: CSVNRDRDTEAFF.

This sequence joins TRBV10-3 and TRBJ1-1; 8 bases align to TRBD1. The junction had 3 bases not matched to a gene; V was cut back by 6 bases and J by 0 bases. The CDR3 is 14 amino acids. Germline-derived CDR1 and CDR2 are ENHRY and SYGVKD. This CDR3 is CAIRGQGLNTEAFF. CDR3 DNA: TGTGCCATCAGAGGACAGGGCCTGAACACTGAAGCTTTCTTT.

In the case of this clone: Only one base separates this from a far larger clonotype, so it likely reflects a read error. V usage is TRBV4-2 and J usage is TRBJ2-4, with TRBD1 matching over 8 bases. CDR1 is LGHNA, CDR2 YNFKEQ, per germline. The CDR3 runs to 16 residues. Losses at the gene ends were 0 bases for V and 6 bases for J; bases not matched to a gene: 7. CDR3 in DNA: TGTGCCAGCAGCCAAGATCCCGGGACAGGCTCAAACATTCAGTACTTC. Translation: CASSQDPGTGSNIQYF.

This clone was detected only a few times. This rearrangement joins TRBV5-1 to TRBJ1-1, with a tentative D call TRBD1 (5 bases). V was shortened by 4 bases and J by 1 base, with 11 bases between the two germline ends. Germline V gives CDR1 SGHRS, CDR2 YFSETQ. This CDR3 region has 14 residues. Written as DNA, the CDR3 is TGCGCCAGCAGCACTCCGGGGGGGAACACTGAAGCTTTCTTT. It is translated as CASSTPGGNTEAFF.

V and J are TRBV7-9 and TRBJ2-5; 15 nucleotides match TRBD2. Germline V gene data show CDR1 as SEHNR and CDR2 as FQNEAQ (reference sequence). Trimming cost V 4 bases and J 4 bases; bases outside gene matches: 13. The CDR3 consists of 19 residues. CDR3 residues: CASSSALGLAGGVGETQYF. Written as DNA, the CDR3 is TGTGCCAGCAGCTCCGCCCTGGGACTAGCGGGGGGCGTAGGAGAGACCCAGTACTTC. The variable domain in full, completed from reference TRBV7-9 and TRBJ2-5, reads DTGVSQNPRHKITKRGQNVTFRCDPISEHNRLYWYRQTLGQGPEFLTYFQNEAQLEKSRLLSDRFSAERPKGSFSTLEIQRTEQGDSAMYLCASSSALGLAGGVGETQYFGPGTRLLVL.

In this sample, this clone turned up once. This chain's CDR3 is CASSPGTGTDTQYF. CDR3 in DNA: TGTGCCAGCAGTCCCGGGACAGGCACAGATACGCAGTATTTT. The V gene is TRBV28, the J gene TRBJ2-3; 7 bases agree with TRBD1. Trimming at V came to 5 bases and at J to 1 base, leaving 3 bases not matched to a gene. Germline V lookup: CDR1 MDHEN, CDR2 SYDVKM. This CDR3 contains 14 residues.

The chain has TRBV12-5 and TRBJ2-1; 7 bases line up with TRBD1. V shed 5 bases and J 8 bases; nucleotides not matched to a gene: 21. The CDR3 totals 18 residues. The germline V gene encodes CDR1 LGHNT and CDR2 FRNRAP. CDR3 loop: CASGGGQFWNGLYDEQFF. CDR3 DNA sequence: TGTGCTAGTGGTGGGGGACAGTTCTGGAACGGATTATACGATGAGCAGTTCTTC.